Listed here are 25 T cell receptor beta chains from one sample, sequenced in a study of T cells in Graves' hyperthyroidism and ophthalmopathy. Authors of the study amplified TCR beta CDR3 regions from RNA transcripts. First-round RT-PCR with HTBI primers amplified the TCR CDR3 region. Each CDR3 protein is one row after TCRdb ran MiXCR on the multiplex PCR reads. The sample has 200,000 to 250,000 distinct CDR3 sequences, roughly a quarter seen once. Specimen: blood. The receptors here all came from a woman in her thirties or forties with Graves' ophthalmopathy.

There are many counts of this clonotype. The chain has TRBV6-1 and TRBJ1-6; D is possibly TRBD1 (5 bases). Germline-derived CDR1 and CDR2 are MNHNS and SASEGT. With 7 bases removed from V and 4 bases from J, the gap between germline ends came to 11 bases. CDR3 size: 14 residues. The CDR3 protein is CASMPGRYNSPLHF. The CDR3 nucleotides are TGTGCCAGCATGCCGGGACGGTATAATTCACCCCTCCACTTT.

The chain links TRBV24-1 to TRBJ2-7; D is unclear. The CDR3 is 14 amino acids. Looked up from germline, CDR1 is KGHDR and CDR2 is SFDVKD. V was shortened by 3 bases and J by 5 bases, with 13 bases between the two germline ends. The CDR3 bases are TGTGCCACCAGTGATCCGGGTGTTACCCACGAGCAGTACTTC. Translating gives CATSDPGVTHEQYF.

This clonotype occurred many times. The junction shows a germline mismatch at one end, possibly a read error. The CDR3 is CASSPSTSGNTGELVF. The CDR3 nucleotides are TGTGCCAGCAGCCCCTCGACTAGCGGGAACACCGGGGAGCTGGTTTTT. The chain joins TRBV7-3 to TRBJ2-2; 11 bases align to TRBD2. The CDR3 covers 16 residues. Germline V gene data show CDR1 as SGHTA and CDR2 as FQGTGA.

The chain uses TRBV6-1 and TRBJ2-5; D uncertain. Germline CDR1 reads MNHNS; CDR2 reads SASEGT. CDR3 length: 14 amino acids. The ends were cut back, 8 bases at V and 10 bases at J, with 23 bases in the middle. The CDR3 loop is CASRQMGNAADQYF. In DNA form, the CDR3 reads TGTGCCAGCCGCCAGATGGGGAACGCGGCGGACCAGTACTTC.

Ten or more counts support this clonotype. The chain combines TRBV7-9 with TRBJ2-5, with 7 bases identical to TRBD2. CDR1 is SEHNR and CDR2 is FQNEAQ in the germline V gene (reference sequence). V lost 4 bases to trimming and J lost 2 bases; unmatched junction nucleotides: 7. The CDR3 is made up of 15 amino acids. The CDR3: CASSSFGEGQETQYF. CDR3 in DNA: TGTGCCAGCAGCTCCTTTGGGGAGGGGCAAGAGACCCAGTACTTC.

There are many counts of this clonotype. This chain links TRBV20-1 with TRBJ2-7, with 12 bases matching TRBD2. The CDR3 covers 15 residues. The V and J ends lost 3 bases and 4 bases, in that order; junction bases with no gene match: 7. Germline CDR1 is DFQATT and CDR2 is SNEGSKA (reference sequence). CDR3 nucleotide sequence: TGCAGTGCTAGTGGGCTAGCGGGAGGGTCGTACGAGCAGTACTTC. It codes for CSASGLAGGSYEQYF.

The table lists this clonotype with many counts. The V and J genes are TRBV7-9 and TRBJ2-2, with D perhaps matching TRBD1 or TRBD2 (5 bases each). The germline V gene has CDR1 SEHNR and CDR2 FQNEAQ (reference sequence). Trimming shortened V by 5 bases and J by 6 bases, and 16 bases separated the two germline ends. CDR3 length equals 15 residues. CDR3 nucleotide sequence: TGTGCCAGCAGCCGACTCTGGGACGTCCCCGGGGAGCTGTTTTTT. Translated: CASSRLWDVPGELFF.

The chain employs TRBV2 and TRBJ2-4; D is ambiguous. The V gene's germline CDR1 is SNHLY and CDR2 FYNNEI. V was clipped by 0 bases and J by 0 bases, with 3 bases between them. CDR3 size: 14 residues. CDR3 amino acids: CASSEAGAKNIQYF. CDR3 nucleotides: TGTGCCAGCAGTGAAGCGGGAGCCAAAAACATTCAGTACTTC.

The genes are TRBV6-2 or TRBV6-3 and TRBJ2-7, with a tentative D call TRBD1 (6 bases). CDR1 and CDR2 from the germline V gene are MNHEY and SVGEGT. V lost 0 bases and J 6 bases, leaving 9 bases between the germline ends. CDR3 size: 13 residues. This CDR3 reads CASSYSDSAEQYF. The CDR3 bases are TGTGCCAGCAGTTACTCGGACAGTGCCGAGCAGTACTTC.

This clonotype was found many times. CDR3 region: CASGNRDRGTGELFF. The CDR3 DNA sequence: TGTGCCAGCGGAAATAGGGACCGGGGGACCGGGGAGCTGTTTTTT. This sequence joins TRBV2 and TRBJ2-2; TRBD2 might be the D (6 bases). Germline CDR1 reads SNHLY; CDR2 reads FYNNEI. The CDR3 loop spans 15 amino acids. V dropped 8 bases and J dropped 5 bases, with 18 bases sitting between them.

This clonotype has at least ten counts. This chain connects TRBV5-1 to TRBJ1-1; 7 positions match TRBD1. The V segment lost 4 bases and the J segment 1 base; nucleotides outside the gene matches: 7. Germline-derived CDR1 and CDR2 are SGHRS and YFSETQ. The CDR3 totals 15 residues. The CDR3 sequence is CASSDDNRGNTEAFF. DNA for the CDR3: TGCGCCAGCAGCGACGATAACAGGGGGAACACTGAAGCTTTCTTT.

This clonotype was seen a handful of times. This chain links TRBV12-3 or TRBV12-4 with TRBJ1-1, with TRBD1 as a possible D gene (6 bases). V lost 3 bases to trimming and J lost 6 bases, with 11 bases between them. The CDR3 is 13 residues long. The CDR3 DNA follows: TGTGCCAGCAGTTTGAGGGGGAAGGCTGAAGCTTTCTTT. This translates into CASSLRGKAEAFF.

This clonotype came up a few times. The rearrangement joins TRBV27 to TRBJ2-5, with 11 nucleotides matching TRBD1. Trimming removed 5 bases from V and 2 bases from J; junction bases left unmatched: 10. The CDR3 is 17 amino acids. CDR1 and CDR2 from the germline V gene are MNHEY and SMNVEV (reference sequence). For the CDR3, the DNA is TGTGCCAGCAGTCCACCTTGCCGGGACAGGGGGCAAGAGACCCAGTACTTC. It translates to CASSPPCRDRGQETQYF.

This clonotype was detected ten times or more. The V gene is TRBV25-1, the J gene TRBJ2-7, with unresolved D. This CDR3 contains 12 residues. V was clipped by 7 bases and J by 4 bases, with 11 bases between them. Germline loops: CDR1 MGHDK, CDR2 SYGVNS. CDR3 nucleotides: TGTGCCAGCAATTACGACGGGTACGAGCAGTACTTC. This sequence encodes CASNYDGYEQYF.

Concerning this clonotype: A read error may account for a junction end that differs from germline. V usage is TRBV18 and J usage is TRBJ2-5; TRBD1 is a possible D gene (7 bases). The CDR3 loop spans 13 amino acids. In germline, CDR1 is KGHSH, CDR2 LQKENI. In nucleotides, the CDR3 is TGTGCCAGCCTGCGGGACAGTCAGGAGACCCGGTACTTC. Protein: CASLRDSQETRYF.

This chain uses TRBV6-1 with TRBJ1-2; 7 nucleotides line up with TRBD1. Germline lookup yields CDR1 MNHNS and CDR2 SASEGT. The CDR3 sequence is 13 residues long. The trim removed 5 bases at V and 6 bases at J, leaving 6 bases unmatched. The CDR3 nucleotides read TGTGCCAGCAGTCCCCTCAGGGGGAATGGCTACACCTTC. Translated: CASSPLRGNGYTF.

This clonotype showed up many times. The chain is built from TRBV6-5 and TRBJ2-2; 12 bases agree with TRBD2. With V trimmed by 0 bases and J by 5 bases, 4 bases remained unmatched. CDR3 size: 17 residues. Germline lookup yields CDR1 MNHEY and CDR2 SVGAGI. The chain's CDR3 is CASSYSTSGSGTGELFF. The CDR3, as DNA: TGTGCCAGCAGTTACTCGACTAGCGGGAGCGGTACCGGGGAGCTGTTTTTT.

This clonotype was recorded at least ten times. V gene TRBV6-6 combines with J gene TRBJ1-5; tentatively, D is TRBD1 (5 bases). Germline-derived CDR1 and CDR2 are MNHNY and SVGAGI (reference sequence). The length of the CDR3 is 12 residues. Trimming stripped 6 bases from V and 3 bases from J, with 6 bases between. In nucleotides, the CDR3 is TGTGCCAGCAGGGGGGACAATCAGCCCCAGCATTTT. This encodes CASRGDNQPQHF.

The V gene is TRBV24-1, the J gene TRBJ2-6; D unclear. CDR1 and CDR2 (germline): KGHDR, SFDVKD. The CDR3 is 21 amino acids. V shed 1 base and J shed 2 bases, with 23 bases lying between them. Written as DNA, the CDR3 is TGTGCCACCAGTGATTTTCGCCCCGAGTCCGATCCCCAGGCTGGGGCCAACGTCCTGACTTTC. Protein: CATSDFRPESDPQAGANVLTF.

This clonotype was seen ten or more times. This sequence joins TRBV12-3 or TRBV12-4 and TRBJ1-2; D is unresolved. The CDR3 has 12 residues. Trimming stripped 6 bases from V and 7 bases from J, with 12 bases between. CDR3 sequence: CASSQFDRGYTF. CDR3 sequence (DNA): TGTGCCAGCAGCCAGTTTGATCGTGGCTACACCTTC.

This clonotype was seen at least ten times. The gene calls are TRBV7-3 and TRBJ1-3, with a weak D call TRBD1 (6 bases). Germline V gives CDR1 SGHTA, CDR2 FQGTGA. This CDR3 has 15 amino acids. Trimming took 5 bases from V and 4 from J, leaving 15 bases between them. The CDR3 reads CASSQETGYGNTIYF. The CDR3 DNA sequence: TGTGCCAGCAGCCAAGAGACAGGCTACGGAAACACCATATATTTT.

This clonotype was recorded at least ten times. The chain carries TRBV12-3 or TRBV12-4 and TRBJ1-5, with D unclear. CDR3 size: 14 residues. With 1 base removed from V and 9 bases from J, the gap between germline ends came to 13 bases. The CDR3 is CASSLEREVGPQHF. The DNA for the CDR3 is TGTGCCAGCAGTTTAGAGAGGGAAGTCGGGCCCCAGCATTTT.

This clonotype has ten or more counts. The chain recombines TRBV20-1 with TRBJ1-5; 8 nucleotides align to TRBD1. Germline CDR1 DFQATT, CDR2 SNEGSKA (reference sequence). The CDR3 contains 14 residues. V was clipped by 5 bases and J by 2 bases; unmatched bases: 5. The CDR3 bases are TGCAGTGCTCAGGGGGCCAGAGGCAATCAGCCCCAGCATTTT. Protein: CSAQGARGNQPQHF.

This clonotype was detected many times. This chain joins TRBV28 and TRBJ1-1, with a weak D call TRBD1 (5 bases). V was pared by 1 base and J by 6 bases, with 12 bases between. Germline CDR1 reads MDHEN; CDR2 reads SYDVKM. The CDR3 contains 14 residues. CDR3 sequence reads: CASSLSGGRSEAFF. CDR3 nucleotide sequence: TGTGCCAGCAGTTTATCGGGGGGTAGGTCTGAAGCTTTCTTT.

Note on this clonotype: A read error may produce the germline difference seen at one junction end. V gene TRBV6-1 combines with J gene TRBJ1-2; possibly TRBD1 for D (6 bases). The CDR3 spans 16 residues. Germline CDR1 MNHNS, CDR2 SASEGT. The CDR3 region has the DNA TGTGCCAGCAGTCCTATCCAAAGACAGGATGGCTATCGCTACACCTTC. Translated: CASSPIQRQDGYRYTF.